These 24 T cell receptor beta chains were all obtained from the same sample, sequenced in a study of T cell repertoires in cytomegalovirus infection. These TCRs are of unknown antigen specificity. MiXCR was run by TCRdb on the reads, yielding one entry per CDR3 protein. The table shows about 310,000 distinct CDR3 sequences, with approximately 25% occurring only once. Sample: cultured PBMCs, taken from culture after CMV antigen stimulation. These receptor sequences come from a human donor in good health (CMV status not recorded). Some clones in this sample may be carry-over from other donors' samples.

In this sample, this clonotype turned up a few times. This chain connects TRBV2 to TRBJ2-3; D may be TRBD1 or TRBD2 (5 bases each). V lost 3 bases and J lost 2, with 9 bases in between. Germline V gives CDR1 SNHLY, CDR2 FYNNEI. The CDR3 consists of 14 residues. CDR3 sequence reads: CASSEGPTTDTQYF. Here the CDR3 DNA reads TGTGCCAGCAGTGAGGGACCAACCACAGATACGCAGTATTTT.

Many counts were recorded for this clonotype. The J gene is TRBJ2-2, the V gene TRBV7-3, with 7 nucleotides matching TRBD1. CDR1 is SGHTA and CDR2 is FQGTGA in the germline V gene. Trimming removed 3 bases from V and 3 bases from J; junction bases left unmatched: 7. This CDR3 contains 16 residues. CDR3 sequence reads: CASSFYRGIDTGELFF. CDR3 in DNA: TGTGCCAGCAGCTTCTACAGGGGCATCGACACCGGGGAGCTGTTTTTT. The full variable domain, in which reference TRBV7-3 and TRBJ2-2 provide the parts outside the CDR3, is GAGVSQTPSNKVTEKGKYVELRCDPISGHTALYWYRQSLGQGPEFLIYFQGTGAADDSGLPNDRFFAVRPEGSVSTLKIQRTERGDSAVYLCASSFYRGIDTGELFFGEGSRLTVL.

This clonotype was recorded many times. V gene TRBV28 combines with J gene TRBJ1-2; D remains ambiguous. CDR1 and CDR2 from the germline V gene are MDHEN and SYDVKM. The length of the CDR3 is 12 residues. The ends were cut back, 5 bases at V and 0 bases at J, with 4 bases in the middle. CDR3 sequence (DNA): TGTGCCAGCAGTCCAGCTAACTATGGCTACACCTTC. Translation: CASSPANYGYTF.

Details on this clonotype: A much larger clone sits a single nucleotide away, making a read error possible. V and J are TRBV7-2 and TRBJ2-7; 14 nucleotides match TRBD2. Germline loops: CDR1 SGHTA, CDR2 FQGNSA. The CDR3 sequence is 16 residues long. The DNA for the CDR3 is TGTGCCAGCAGCTCGGGGACTAGCGGGAGAAACCACGAGCGGTACTTC. This codes for CASSSGTSGRNHERYF.

This clonotype was detected only a few times. This chain joins TRBV29-1 and TRBJ2-1; 8 bases fit TRBD1. J lost 2 bases, V lost 5 bases, and 8 bases had no gene match. The germline CDR1 and CDR2 sequences are SQVTM and ANQGSEA. The CDR3 spans 15 residues. Written as DNA, the CDR3 is TGCAGCGTTATTTCTCAGGGGGCCCCCTACAATGAGCAGTTCTTC. This translates into CSVISQGAPYNEQFF.

This clonotype was detected many times. CDR3 bases: TGTGCCAGCACTATTAGCGATGAGCAGTTCTTC. Translation: CASTISDEQFF. This chain joins TRBV12-3 or TRBV12-4 and TRBJ2-1; D possibly corresponds to TRBD2 (5 bases). The CDR3 extends over 11 amino acids. Trimming shortened V by 7 bases and J by 8 bases, and 9 bases separated the two germline ends.

There are a few counts of this clonotype. The CDR3 reads CASTAEANSPLHF. CDR3 nucleotides: TGTGCCAGCACCGCCGAGGCTAATTCACCCCTCCACTTT. The J gene is TRBJ1-6, the V gene TRBV6-6; D not resolved. The V gene's germline CDR1 is MNHNY and CDR2 SVGAGI (reference sequence). Trimming pared 7 bases from V and 6 bases from J, leaving 10 bases between. CDR3 size: 13 residues.

The V and J genes are TRBV19 and TRBJ1-2; possibly TRBD1 for D (5 bases). V shed 0 bases and J shed 5 bases, with 13 bases lying between them. In germline, CDR1 is LNHDA, CDR2 SQIVND (reference sequence). The CDR3 runs 15 residues. In DNA form, the CDR3 reads TGTGCCAGTAGTATAGATCTGGGGACCTCTTATGGCTACACCTTC. Residues: CASSIDLGTSYGYTF.

This clonotype was detected only a few times. The chain links TRBV19 to TRBJ2-7; 7 positions agree with TRBD1. CDR1 LNHDA and CDR2 SQIVND come from the germline V gene (reference sequence). This CDR3 comprises 13 residues. V lost 4 bases to trimming and J lost 5 bases; unmatched junction nucleotides: 5. The CDR3 loop reads CASSTGRGHEQYF. The CDR3 DNA is TGTGCCAGTAGTACCGGAAGGGGGCACGAGCAGTACTTC.

V is TRBV6-9 and J is TRBJ2-2, with D perhaps being TRBD1 or TRBD2 (5 bases each). This CDR3 is built from 14 residues. The V gene lost 1 base and the J gene lost 5 bases, with 8 bases spanning the gap. Per germline, CDR1 MNHGY and CDR2 SVAAGI. CDR3 amino acids: CASSYWDHTGELFF. The CDR3 bases are TGTGCCAGCAGTTATTGGGACCATACCGGGGAGCTGTTTTTT.

The chain joins TRBV2 to TRBJ2-7, with 12 nucleotides matching TRBD2. V lost 5 bases and J lost 2; bases outside the gene matches: 10. The germline V gene encodes CDR1 SNHLY and CDR2 FYNNEI. The CDR3 totals 17 residues. The CDR3 nucleotides are TGTGCCAGCAGTTCCTTCAGACTAGCGGGAGTACCCTACGAGCAGTACTTC. Translation: CASSSFRLAGVPYEQYF. The full variable domain, its missing parts supplied by reference TRBV2 and TRBJ2-7, is EPEVTQTPSHQVTQMGQEVILRCVPISNHLYFYWYRQILGQKVEFLVSFYNNEISEKSEIFDDQFSVERPDGSNFTLKIRSTKLEDSAMYFCASSSFRLAGVPYEQYFGPGTRLTVT.

This chain connects TRBV12-3 or TRBV12-4 to TRBJ1-4, with D perhaps matching TRBD1 (5 bases). The CDR3 contains 16 residues. Trimming stripped 0 bases from V and 5 bases from J, with 13 bases between. Here the CDR3 DNA reads TGTGCCAGCAGTTTAGCGCGGGGGAGACCAAATGAAAAACTGTTTTTT. Encoded protein: CASSLARGRPNEKLFF.

The sample holds many counts of this clonotype. The chain employs TRBV29-1 and TRBJ1-2; TRBD1 is a possible D gene (5 bases). Germline CDR1 and CDR2: SQVTM and ANQGSEA. This CDR3 comprises 12 residues. Trimming stripped 4 bases from V and 4 bases from J, with 10 bases between. The CDR3 bases are TGCAGCGTTGTCAGGGAGGGCTATGGCTACACCTTC. Amino acid sequence: CSVVREGYGYTF. Complete variable domain (other parts from reference TRBV29-1 and TRBJ1-2): SAVISQKPSRDICQRGTSLTIQCQVDSQVTMMFWYRQQPGQSLTLIATANQGSEATYESGFVIDKFPISRPNLTFSTLTVSNMSPEDSSIYLCSVVREGYGYTFGSGTRLTVV.

This clonotype was recorded at least ten times. The V and J genes are TRBV11-1 and TRBJ2-1; a weak D match, TRBD2 (6 bases). Trimming removed 4 bases at V and 3 bases at J, with 13 bases between. The CDR3 loop spans 15 amino acids. Germline V CDR1 and CDR2: SGHAT, FQDESV (reference sequence). CDR3 sequence (DNA): TGTGCCAGCAGCTCGAGGGGAGGTGGCTACAATGAGCAGTTCTTC. Protein: CASSSRGGGYNEQFF.

CDR3 sequence (DNA): TGTGCCAGCAGCTTAGCCAAACTAGCGGGAGGGTACAATGAGCAGTTCTTC. It yields the protein CASSLAKLAGGYNEQFF. V usage is TRBV7-2 and J usage is TRBJ2-1; 13 positions match TRBD2. The CDR3 is 17 amino acids. Per the germline V gene, CDR1 is SGHTA and CDR2 is FQGNSA. V lost 0 bases, J lost 4 bases, and 3 bases stayed unmatched.

As for this clonotype: It is likely a read error, because the conserved phenylalanine at the end of the CDR3 is missing. The V and J genes are TRBV2 and TRBJ2-1; D remains ambiguous. Germline V lookup: CDR1 SNHLY, CDR2 FYNNEI. V dropped 8 bases and J dropped 12 bases, with 17 bases sitting between them. This CDR3 contains 12 residues. The CDR3 bases are TGTGCCAGCCAGGCCACCGGTACCCCGCAGTTCTTA. Amino acids: CASQATGTPQFL.

This clonotype has just a few counts. This CDR3 reads CASSPQNSGVSNQPQHF. DNA of the CDR3: TGTGCCAGCTCACCTCAAAACTCAGGGGTCAGCAATCAGCCCCAGCATTTT. V usage is TRBV18 and J usage is TRBJ1-5; tentatively, D is TRBD1 (6 bases). In germline, CDR1 is KGHSH, CDR2 LQKENI. V was pared by 3 bases and J by 1 base, with 16 bases between. CDR3 length: 17 residues.

The CDR3 sequence is CASTDRSYEQYF. The CDR3 DNA reads TGTGCCAGCACGGACAGATCCTACGAGCAGTACTTC. The chain recombines TRBV12-3 or TRBV12-4 with TRBJ2-7; D is perhaps TRBD1 (6 bases). Trimming took 7 bases from V and 1 from J, leaving 8 bases between them. CDR3 length equals 12 residues.

This rearrangement joins TRBV3-1 to TRBJ2-6; 7 nucleotides line up with TRBD1. V was clipped by 2 bases and J by 0 bases; unmatched bases: 7. The CDR3 has 18 residues. In germline, CDR1 is LGHDT, CDR2 YNNKEL (reference sequence). The CDR3 spells CASSQHPGQSSGANVLTF. Here the CDR3 DNA reads TGTGCCAGCAGCCAACACCCGGGACAGAGCTCTGGGGCCAACGTCCTGACTTTC.

This chain joins TRBV4-1 and TRBJ1-5, with 9 bases that match TRBD1. J was trimmed by 3 bases and V by 4 bases; bases with no gene match: 7. The CDR3 consists of 16 residues. From germline, CDR1 is MGHRA and CDR2 YSYEKL. CDR3 sequence: CASSPTGTGTNQPQHF. In DNA form, the CDR3 reads TGCGCCAGCAGCCCTACCGGGACAGGGACCAATCAGCCCCAGCATTTT.

The rearrangement uses TRBV30 and TRBJ1-5; D ambiguous. The CDR3 covers 16 residues. Germline loops: CDR1 GTSNPN, CDR2 SVGIG (reference sequence). Trimming took 5 bases from V and 0 from J, leaving 17 bases between them. The CDR3 spells CAWSLRESYSNQPQHF. The CDR3 DNA reads as TGTGCCTGGTCTCTCCGGGAGTCGTATAGCAATCAGCCCCAGCATTTT.

The gene calls are TRBV6-2 or TRBV6-3 and TRBJ2-1; 14 positions match TRBD2. The ends lost 4 bases at V and 11 bases at J; junction bases unmatched: 4. Per germline, CDR1 MNHEY and CDR2 SVGEGT. This CDR3 is 14 amino acids long. The CDR3 is CASSSGLAGVKQFF. The CDR3 region has the DNA TGTGCCAGCAGTTCGGGACTAGCGGGAGTAAAGCAGTTCTTC.

This clonotype was seen a handful of times. The chain is built from TRBV7-2 and TRBJ2-3, with TRBD2 matching over 8 bases. V shed 8 bases and J 5 bases; nucleotides not matched to a gene: 9. CDR1 and CDR2 from the germline V gene are SGHTA and FQGNSA. CDR3 length equals 14 residues. The CDR3 reads CASRSGRVIDTQYF. DNA for the CDR3: TGTGCCAGCCGGAGCGGGAGAGTGATAGATACGCAGTATTTT.

This clonotype was recorded a few times. The J gene is TRBJ1-1, the V gene TRBV12-3 or TRBV12-4, with unresolved D. This CDR3 comprises 13 residues. The ends were cut back, 6 bases at V and 7 bases at J, with 15 bases in the middle. The CDR3 region has the DNA TGTGCCAGCAGCACCACCCACGACAATGAAGCTTTCTTT. Translating gives CASSTTHDNEAFF.